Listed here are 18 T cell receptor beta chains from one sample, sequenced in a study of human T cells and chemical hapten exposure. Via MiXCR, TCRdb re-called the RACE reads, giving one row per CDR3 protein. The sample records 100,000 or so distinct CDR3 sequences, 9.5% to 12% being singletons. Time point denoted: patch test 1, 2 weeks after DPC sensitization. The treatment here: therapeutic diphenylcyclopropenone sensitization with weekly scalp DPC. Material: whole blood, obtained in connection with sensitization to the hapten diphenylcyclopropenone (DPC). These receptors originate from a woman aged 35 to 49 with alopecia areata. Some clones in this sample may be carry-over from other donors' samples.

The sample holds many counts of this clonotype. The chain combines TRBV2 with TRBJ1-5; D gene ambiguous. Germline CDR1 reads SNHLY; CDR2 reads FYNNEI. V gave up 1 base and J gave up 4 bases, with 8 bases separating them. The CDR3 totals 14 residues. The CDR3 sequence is CASSEGRDNQPQHF. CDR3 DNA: TGTGCCAGCAGTGAAGGTCGGGATAATCAGCCCCAGCATTTT.

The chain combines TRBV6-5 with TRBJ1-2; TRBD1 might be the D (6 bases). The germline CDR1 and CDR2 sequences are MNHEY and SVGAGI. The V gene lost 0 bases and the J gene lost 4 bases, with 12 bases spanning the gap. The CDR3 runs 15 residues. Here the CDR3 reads CASSYSRGAVYGYTF. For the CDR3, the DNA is TGTGCCAGCAGTTACTCTCGGGGGGCCGTCTATGGCTACACCTTC.

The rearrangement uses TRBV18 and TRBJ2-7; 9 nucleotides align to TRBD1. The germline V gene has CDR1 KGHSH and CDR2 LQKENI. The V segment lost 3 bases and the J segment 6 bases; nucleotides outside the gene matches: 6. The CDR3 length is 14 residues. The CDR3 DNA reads TGTGCCAGCTCACCGGACAGGGGTCTGGCCGAGCAGTACTTC. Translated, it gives CASSPDRGLAEQYF. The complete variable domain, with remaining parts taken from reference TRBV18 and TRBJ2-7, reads NAGVMQNPRHLVRRRGQEARLRCSPMKGHSHVYWYRQLPEEGLKFMVYLQKENIIDESGMPKERFSAEFPKEGPSILRIQQVVRGDSAAYFCASSPDRGLAEQYFGPGTRLTVT.

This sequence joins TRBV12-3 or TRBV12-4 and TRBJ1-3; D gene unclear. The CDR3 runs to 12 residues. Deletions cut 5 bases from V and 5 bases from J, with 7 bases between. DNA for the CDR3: TGTGCCAGCAGTACGTCTAGAAACACCATATATTTT. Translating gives CASSTSRNTIYF.

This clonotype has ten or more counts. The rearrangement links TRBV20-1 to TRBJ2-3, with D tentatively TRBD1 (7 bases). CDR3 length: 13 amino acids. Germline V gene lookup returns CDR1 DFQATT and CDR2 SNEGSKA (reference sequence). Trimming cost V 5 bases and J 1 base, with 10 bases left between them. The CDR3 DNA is TGCAGTGCTTCAGGGGGGCGCACAGATACGCAGTATTTT. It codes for CSASGGRTDTQYF.

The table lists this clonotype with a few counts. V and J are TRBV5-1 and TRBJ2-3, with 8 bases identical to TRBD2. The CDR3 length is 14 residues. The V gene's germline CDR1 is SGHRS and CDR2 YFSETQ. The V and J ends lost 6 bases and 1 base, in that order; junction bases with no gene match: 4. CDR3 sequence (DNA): TGCGCCAGCACTCAAGCGGGAGGCACAGATACGCAGTATTTT. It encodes CASTQAGGTDTQYF.

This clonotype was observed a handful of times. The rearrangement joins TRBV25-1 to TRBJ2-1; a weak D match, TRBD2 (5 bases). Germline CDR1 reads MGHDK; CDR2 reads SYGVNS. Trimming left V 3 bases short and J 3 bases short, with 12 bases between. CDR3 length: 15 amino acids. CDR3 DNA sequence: TGTGCCAGCAGTGATCAAAGCGGAGGCTACAATGAGCAGTTCTTC. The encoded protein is CASSDQSGGYNEQFF.

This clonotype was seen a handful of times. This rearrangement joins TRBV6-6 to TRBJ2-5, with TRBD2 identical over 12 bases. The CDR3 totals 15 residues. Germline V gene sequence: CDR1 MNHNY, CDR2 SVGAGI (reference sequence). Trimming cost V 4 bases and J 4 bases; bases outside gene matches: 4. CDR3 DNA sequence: TGTGCCAGCAGTTTTCTAGCGGGGGGGTCAGAGACCCAGTACTTC. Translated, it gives CASSFLAGGSETQYF.

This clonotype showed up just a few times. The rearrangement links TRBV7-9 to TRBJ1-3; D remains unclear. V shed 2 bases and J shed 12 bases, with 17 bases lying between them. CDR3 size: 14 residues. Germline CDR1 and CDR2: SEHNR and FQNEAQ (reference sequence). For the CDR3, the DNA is TGTGCCAGCAGCTTACCCGATTTCGGAAACGTCATATATTTT. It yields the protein CASSLPDFGNVIYF. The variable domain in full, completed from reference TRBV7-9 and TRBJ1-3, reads DTGVSQNPRHKITKRGQNVTFRCDPISEHNRLYWYRQTLGQGPEFLTYFQNEAQLEKSRLLSDRFSAERPKGSFSTLEIQRTEQGDSAMYLCASSLPDFGNVIYFGEGSWLTVV.

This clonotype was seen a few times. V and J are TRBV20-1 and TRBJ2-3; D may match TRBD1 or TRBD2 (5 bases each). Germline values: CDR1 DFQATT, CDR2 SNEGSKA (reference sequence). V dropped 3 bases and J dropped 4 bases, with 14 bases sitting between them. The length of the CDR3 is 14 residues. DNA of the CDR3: TGCAGTGCTAGGCACCGACTGGGGGCAGATACGCAGTATTTT. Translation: CSARHRLGADTQYF.

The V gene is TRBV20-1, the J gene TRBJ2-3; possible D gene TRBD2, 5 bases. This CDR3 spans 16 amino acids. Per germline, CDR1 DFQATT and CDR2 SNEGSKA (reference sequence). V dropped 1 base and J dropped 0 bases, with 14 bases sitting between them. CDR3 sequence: CSARGLGGGSTDTQYF. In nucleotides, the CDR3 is TGCAGTGCTAGAGGTCTAGGTGGCGGGAGCACAGATACGCAGTATTTT.

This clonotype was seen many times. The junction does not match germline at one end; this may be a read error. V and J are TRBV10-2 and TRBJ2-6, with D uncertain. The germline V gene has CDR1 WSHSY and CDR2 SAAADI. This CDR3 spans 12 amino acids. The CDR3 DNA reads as TGTGCCAGCAGCTCTGGGGCCAACGTCCTGACTTTC. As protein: CASSSGANVLTF.

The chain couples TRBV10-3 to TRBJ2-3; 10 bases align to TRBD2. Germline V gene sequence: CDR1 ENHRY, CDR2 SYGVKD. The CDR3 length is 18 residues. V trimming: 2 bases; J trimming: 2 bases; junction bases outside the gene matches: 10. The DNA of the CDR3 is TGTGCCATCAGTGAGCTTAGCACTAGCGGGGCTACCACAGATACGCAGTATTTT. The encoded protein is CAISELSTSGATTDTQYF.

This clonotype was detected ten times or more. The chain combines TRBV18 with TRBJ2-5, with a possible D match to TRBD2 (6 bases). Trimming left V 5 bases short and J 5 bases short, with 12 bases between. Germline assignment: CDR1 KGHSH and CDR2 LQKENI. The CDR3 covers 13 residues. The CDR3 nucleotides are TGTGCCAGCTCATCGGAGGAGGGGGAGACCCAGTACTTC. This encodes CASSSEEGETQYF. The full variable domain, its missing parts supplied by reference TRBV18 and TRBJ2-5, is NAGVMQNPRHLVRRRGQEARLRCSPMKGHSHVYWYRQLPEEGLKFMVYLQKENIIDESGMPKERFSAEFPKEGPSILRIQQVVRGDSAAYFCASSSEEGETQYFGPGTRLLVL.

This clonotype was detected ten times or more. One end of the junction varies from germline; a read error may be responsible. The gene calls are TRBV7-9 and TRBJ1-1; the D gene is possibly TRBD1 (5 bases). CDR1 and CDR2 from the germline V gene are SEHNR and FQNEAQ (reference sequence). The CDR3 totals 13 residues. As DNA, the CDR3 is TGTGCCAGCAGCTTAGCGGAGGGGCTGAGGGGTCTCTTT. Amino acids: CASSLAEGLRGLF.

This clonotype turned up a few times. CDR3 bases: TGTGCCAGCAGTTGGGCGAGTCTGGGAGAGACCCAGTACTTC. Translated, it gives CASSWASLGETQYF. The gene calls are TRBV28 and TRBJ2-5; D ambiguous. Germline CDR1 MDHEN, CDR2 SYDVKM. Trimming shortened V by 4 bases and J by 4 bases, and 13 bases separated the two germline ends. CDR3 length: 14 residues.

The CDR3 region has the DNA TGTGCCAGCAGCTTAGATCGTGGAATCGGGGAGCTGTTTTTT. Its protein product is CASSLDRGIGELFF. V usage is TRBV11-3 and J usage is TRBJ2-2; D gene uncertain. The CDR3 loop spans 14 amino acids. V was trimmed by 0 bases and J by 7 bases, leaving 9 bases between them. The germline CDR1 and CDR2 sequences are SGHNT and YENEEA.

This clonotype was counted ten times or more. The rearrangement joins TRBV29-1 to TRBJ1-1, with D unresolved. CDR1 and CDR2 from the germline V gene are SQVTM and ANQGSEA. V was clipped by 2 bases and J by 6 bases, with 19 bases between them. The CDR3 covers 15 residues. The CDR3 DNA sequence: TGCAGCGTTGAATCTATCACCCCCATCAACGCTGAAGCTTTCTTT. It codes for CSVESITPINAEAFF.